The 15 T cell receptor beta chains in this list originate from one sample, sequenced in a study of T cell responses to AZD1222 COVID-19 vaccine. The protocol was immunoSEQ multiplex PCR, while the TCRdb copy is restricted to in-frame clones and leaves out a portion. Of roughly 100,000 clones in the sample, about 92% were seen once. Sequencing was performed on peripheral blood, taken 28 days after the second AZD1222 dose. Receptors originate from an adult who received the AZD1222 COVID-19 vaccine.

V and J are TRBV19 and TRBJ2-2; D perhaps matches TRBD1 (5 bases). The germline gives CDR1 LNHDA, CDR2 SQIVND (reference sequence). The CDR3 spans 13 residues. Trimming pared 8 bases from V and 0 bases from J, leaving 7 bases between. CDR3 protein: CASLTANTGELFF. The CDR3 coding sequence is TGTGCCAGTCTGACAGCGAACACCGGGGAGCTGTTTTTT.

This rearrangement joins TRBV14 to TRBJ2-3; 12 bases map to TRBD2. Germline V CDR1 and CDR2: SGHDN, FVKESK. J lost 3 bases, V lost 3 bases, and 10 bases had no gene match. CDR3 length: 18 amino acids. CDR3 sequence: CASSQRRLAGALTDTQYF. The CDR3 DNA follows: TGTGCCAGCAGCCAGAGACGACTAGCGGGGGCCCTTACAGATACGCAGTATTTT.

The chain is built from TRBV19 and TRBJ2-2; tentative D call: TRBD1 (8 bases). Per the germline V gene, CDR1 is LNHDA and CDR2 is SQIVND (reference sequence). Trimming left V 7 bases short and J 5 bases short, with 14 bases between. The CDR3 is made up of 14 amino acids. CDR3 DNA: TGTGCCAGTAACAGGGGGGGCGAGACCGGGGAGCTGTTTTTT. It specifies CASNRGGETGELFF.

The rearrangement uses TRBV2 and TRBJ1-2; D gene unclear. Germline CDR1 and CDR2: SNHLY and FYNNEI. V lost 3 bases and J lost 4, with 9 bases in between. The CDR3 is made up of 13 amino acids. The CDR3 nucleotides read TGTGCCAGCAGTGACCTCCCATCCTATGGCTACACCTTC. It codes for CASSDLPSYGYTF.

The CDR3 spells CSVESGREKGYTF. DNA for the CDR3: TGCAGCGTTGAATCTGGCAGGGAAAAGGGCTACACCTTC. This rearrangement joins TRBV29-1 to TRBJ1-2; a weak D match, TRBD1 (5 bases). The CDR3 length is 13 residues. V was cut by 2 bases and J by 8 bases, with 15 bases left in between. Germline V gene lookup returns CDR1 SQVTM and CDR2 ANQGSEA.

Only one count was recorded for this clone. The chain links TRBV6-2 or TRBV6-3 to TRBJ2-7; D is possibly TRBD1 (6 bases). The CDR3 extends over 14 amino acids. Trimming cost V 3 bases and J 4 bases, with 13 bases left between them. From germline, CDR1 is MNHEY and CDR2 SVGEGT. The CDR3 loop is CASSYQGTHYEQYF. The DNA for the CDR3 is TGTGCCAGCAGTTATCAGGGGACACATTACGAGCAGTACTTC.

This clone was counted a few times. The chain couples TRBV9 to TRBJ1-2, with a tentative D call TRBD1 (5 bases). V shed 3 bases and J shed 6 bases, with 24 bases lying between them. The CDR3 has 17 amino acids. CDR1 and CDR2 (germline): SGDLS, YYNGEE. In nucleotides, the CDR3 is TGTGCCAGCAGCGCCCAGGGCGGTAATACTCTAAGTCATGGCTACACCTTC. Its translation is CASSAQGGNTLSHGYTF. The complete variable domain, with remaining parts taken from reference TRBV9 and TRBJ1-2, reads DSGVTQTPKHLITATGQRVTLRCSPRSGDLSVYWYQQSLDQGLQFLIQYYNGEERAKGNILERFSAQQFPDLHSELNLSSLELGDSALYFCASSAQGGNTLSHGYTFGSGTRLTVV.

The rearrangement joins TRBV4-3 to TRBJ2-7; D is ambiguous. The length of the CDR3 is 16 residues. V lost 0 bases and J lost 6, with 18 bases in between. Looked up from germline, CDR1 is LGHNA and CDR2 is YSLEER. The CDR3 DNA reads as TGCGCCAGCAGCCAAGAGTCAAAAGGGATATGGCCCGAGCAGTACTTC. This translates into CASSQESKGIWPEQYF.

V is TRBV27 and J is TRBJ2-2, with 7 bases lining up with TRBD2. Germline-derived CDR1 and CDR2 are MNHEY and SMNVEV (reference sequence). The length of the CDR3 is 15 residues. Trimming took 8 bases from V and 0 from J; bases not matched to a gene: 6. The CDR3 reads CASRGRGTNTGELFF. The CDR3 nucleotides read TGTGCCAGCCGCGGGAGAGGAACGAACACCGGGGAGCTGTTTTTT.

The chain couples TRBV7-2 to TRBJ2-1, with unresolved D. V dropped 10 bases and J dropped 0 bases, with 13 bases sitting between them. This CDR3 comprises 14 residues. Germline CDR1 and CDR2: SGHTA and FQGNSA. DNA of the CDR3: TGTGCCACGACAATACGGCTCTCCTACAATGAGCAGTTCTTC. Translated: CATTIRLSYNEQFF.

The chain uses TRBV5-1 and TRBJ2-5, with a weak D call TRBD1 (6 bases). The CDR3 runs to 14 residues. The V end lost 4 bases, the J end lost 3 bases, and 13 bases lay between the germline ends. Germline CDR1 and CDR2: SGHRS and YFSETQ. For the CDR3, the DNA is TGCGCCAGCAGCACCGGGACACAGAAAGAGACCCAGTACTTC. It specifies CASSTGTQKETQYF.

V gene TRBV7-8 combines with J gene TRBJ2-7; no definite D call. This CDR3 has 15 amino acids. Germline CDR1 is SGHVS and CDR2 is FQNEAQ. The V gene lost 1 base and the J gene lost 7 bases, with 17 bases spanning the gap. CDR3 coding DNA: TGTGCCAGCAGCTTAGATTTGGGCCCCAACGAGGAGCAGTACTTC. Translation gives CASSLDLGPNEEQYF.

Remarks on this clone: The same CDR3 can be traced to other DNA sequences in this sample. The J gene is TRBJ1-5, the V gene TRBV27; D is unclear. Germline assignment: CDR1 MNHEY and CDR2 SMNVEV (reference sequence). Trimming removed 2 bases from V and 1 base from J, with 9 bases in between. The CDR3 contains 15 residues. Written as DNA, the CDR3 is TGTGCCAGCAGTTTAGGGCCTGGCAGCAATCAGCCCCAGCATTTT. Translation gives CASSLGPGSNQPQHF.

The V gene is TRBV21-1, the J gene TRBJ1-4. TRBV21-1 is classified as a pseudogene. The CDR3 sequence is 17 residues long. The CDR3 spells CASSKSTKRPTNEKLFF. CDR3 coding DNA: TGTGCCAGCAGCAAAAGTACCAAACGGCCAACTAATGAAAAACTGTTTTTT.

In DNA, the CDR3 is TGTGCCAGCAGTTACTCGGGGGAAAGCACAGATACGCAGTATTTT. Protein sequence: CASSYSGESTDTQYF. The gene calls are TRBV6-2 or TRBV6-3 and TRBJ2-3; perhaps D is TRBD1 or TRBD2 (5 bases each). The germline gives CDR1 MNHEY, CDR2 SVGEGT. The length of the CDR3 is 15 residues. The germline V and J ends were trimmed by 0 bases and 0 bases, with 7 bases remaining between them.